This entry lists 22 T cell receptor beta chains sequenced from one sample in a study of T cell repertoires in cytomegalovirus infection. One entry per CDR3 protein results from TCRdb running MiXCR on the reads. The table records 100,000 to 150,000 distinct CDR3 sequences, around 25% of them present only once. These receptors' targets are unknown. Material for sequencing was PBMCs, sequenced either directly or after in vitro stimulation (not recorded which). The receptor set was obtained from a human donor in good health (CMV status not recorded). Some clones in this sample may be carry-over from other donors' samples.

The rearrangement uses TRBV10-3 and TRBJ2-7, with 10 bases fitting TRBD1. The germline CDR1 and CDR2 sequences are ENHRY and SYGVKD. The junction had 8 bases not matched to a gene; V was cut back by 6 bases and J by 3 bases. CDR3 length equals 15 residues. Here the CDR3 reads CAISHRTGGGYEQYV. CDR3 DNA sequence: TGTGCCATCAGCCACCGGACAGGGGGGGGCTACGAGCAGTACGTC.

The gene calls are TRBV7-2 and TRBJ2-5, with 12 bases fitting TRBD2. V lost 1 base to trimming and J lost 5 bases; unmatched junction nucleotides: 5. This CDR3 has 16 residues. The germline V gene has CDR1 SGHTA and CDR2 FQGNSA. This CDR3 is CASSLDSSGGAETQYF. Written as DNA, the CDR3 is TGTGCCAGCAGCTTAGATTCTAGCGGGGGGGCCGAGACCCAGTACTTC. Drawing the rest from reference TRBV7-2 and TRBJ2-5, the complete variable domain is GAGVSQSPSNKVTEKGKDVELRCDPISGHTALYWYRQSLGQGLEFLIYFQGNSAPDKSGLPSDRFSAERTGGSVSTLTIQRTQQEDSAVYLCASSLDSSGGAETQYFGPGTRLLVL.

This clonotype was seen a few times. The chain is built from TRBV20-1 and TRBJ2-7; D remains unclear. Trimming stripped 0 bases from V and 6 bases from J, with 6 bases between. CDR3 length: 11 amino acids. In germline, CDR1 is DFQATT, CDR2 SNEGSKA (reference sequence). The CDR3 region has the DNA TGCAGTGCTAGAGATCGAATCGAGCAGTACTTC. Residues: CSARDRIEQYF.

This clonotype was picked up many times. The chain recombines TRBV12-3 or TRBV12-4 with TRBJ1-1, with unresolved D. CDR3 size: 13 residues. Trimming removed 5 bases at V and 0 bases at J, with 7 bases between. This chain's CDR3 is CASSLRLNTEAFF. The CDR3 nucleotides are TGTGCCAGCAGTCTCAGATTGAACACTGAAGCTTTCTTT.

This clonotype showed up just once. The chain couples TRBV2 to TRBJ2-3; a weak D match, TRBD2 (5 bases). CDR1 is SNHLY and CDR2 is FYNNEI in the germline V gene. CDR3 size: 16 residues. Trimming removed 8 bases at V and 4 bases at J, with 22 bases between. The CDR3 coding sequence is TGTGCCAGCCTTCCGGGGTGGCGGCACATCCCAGATACGCAGTATTTT. Translation: CASLPGWRHIPDTQYF.

V and J are TRBV10-3 and TRBJ2-3; 14 bases are shared with TRBD2. V shed 6 bases and J 4 bases; nucleotides not matched to a gene: 15. This CDR3 region has 19 residues. Germline CDR1 is ENHRY and CDR2 is SYGVKD. The CDR3 protein is CAIRMNRLAGGPHPDTQYF. The CDR3 bases are TGTGCCATCAGGATGAACCGACTAGCGGGAGGGCCTCATCCAGATACGCAGTATTTT.

This clonotype was seen many times. This sequence joins TRBV9 and TRBJ2-1; tentative D call: TRBD2 (5 bases). This CDR3 region has 15 residues. V was clipped by 2 bases and J by 3 bases, with 12 bases between them. Germline CDR1 SGDLS, CDR2 YYNGEE. CDR3 region: CASSVTGGYYNEQFF. The CDR3 DNA sequence: TGTGCCAGCAGCGTTACCGGAGGTTACTACAATGAGCAGTTCTTC.

The V gene is TRBV19, the J gene TRBJ2-5; 10 nucleotides align to TRBD1. Germline-derived CDR1 and CDR2 are LNHDA and SQIVND (reference sequence). With 9 bases clipped from V and 7 bases from J, the junction kept 8 bases outside the gene matches. The CDR3 loop spans 13 amino acids. CDR3 sequence reads: CASSDRGRTTQYF. In DNA form, the CDR3 reads TGTGCCAGCAGCGACAGGGGGCGCACGACCCAGTACTTC.

The sample holds a few counts of this clonotype. The chain is built from TRBV20-1 and TRBJ2-7, with a possible D match to TRBD2 (6 bases). The germline CDR1 and CDR2 sequences are DFQATT and SNEGSKA (reference sequence). V was shortened by 3 bases and J by 2 bases, with 17 bases between the two germline ends. This CDR3 is built from 15 residues. The CDR3 coding sequence is TGCAGTGCTAGGCCTCCCGGGACTGGAACCTACGAGCAGTACTTC. This translates into CSARPPGTGTYEQYF.

This clonotype was seen only a few times. This rearrangement joins TRBV11-2 to TRBJ2-2, with TRBD2 identical over 12 bases. The V gene end was trimmed by 6 bases and the J gene end by 3 bases; junction bases not matched to a gene: 5. The CDR3 contains 16 residues. Germline V gene data show CDR1 as SGHAT and CDR2 as FQNNGV. Here the CDR3 reads CASRSGTSGYTGELFF. DNA of the CDR3: TGTGCCAGCAGGTCCGGGACTAGCGGGTACACCGGGGAGCTGTTTTTT. The whole variable domain, remainder taken from reference TRBV11-2 and TRBJ2-2, is EAGVAQSPRYKIIEKRQSVAFWCNPISGHATLYWYQQILGQGPKLLIQFQNNGVVDDSQLPKDRFSAERLKGVDSTLKIQPAKLEDSAVYLCASRSGTSGYTGELFFGEGSRLTVL.

The CDR3 DNA reads TGTGCCAGCAGCGTGTCTTCAGTAGATGAGCAGTTCTTC. It encodes CASSVSSVDEQFF. This rearrangement joins TRBV9 to TRBJ2-1; D remains ambiguous. V gave up 2 bases and J gave up 8 bases, with 11 bases separating them. This CDR3 contains 13 residues. Germline CDR1 SGDLS, CDR2 YYNGEE.

V usage is TRBV10-3 and J usage is TRBJ1-1; D is ambiguous. Trimming cost V 8 bases and J 8 bases, with 15 bases left between them. Germline V gives CDR1 ENHRY, CDR2 SYGVKD. The CDR3 sequence is 12 residues long. CDR3 sequence: CAIGRAAGEAFF. The CDR3, as DNA: TGTGCCATCGGAAGGGCGGCTGGCGAAGCTTTCTTT.

This chain links TRBV5-1 with TRBJ2-1; 8 bases are shared with TRBD2. The germline CDR1 and CDR2 sequences are SGHRS and YFSETQ. The CDR3 loop spans 15 amino acids. Losses at the gene ends were 7 bases for V and 8 bases for J; bases not matched to a gene: 14. For the CDR3, the DNA is TGCGCCAGCTTGAACGTCCGGGAGGGCCTCGATGAGCAGTTCTTC. Amino acids: CASLNVREGLDEQFF.

The V gene is TRBV28, the J gene TRBJ2-2; 8 bases align to TRBD2. There are 17 residues in the CDR3. V lost 6 bases and J lost 2; bases outside the gene matches: 11. Germline V CDR1 and CDR2: MDHEN, SYDVKM. CDR3 sequence reads: CASSSPREGRNTGELFF. The CDR3 nucleotides are TGTGCCAGCAGCTCTCCACGGGAGGGGCGAAACACCGGGGAGCTGTTTTTT. Full variable domain (missing parts from reference TRBV28 and TRBJ2-2): DVKVTQSSRYLVKRTGEKVFLECVQDMDHENMFWYRQDPGLGLRLIYFSYDVKMKEKGDIPEGYSVSREKKERFSLILESASTNQTSMYLCASSSPREGRNTGELFFGEGSRLTVL.

This clonotype was detected ten times or more. This sequence joins TRBV28 and TRBJ2-7, with D uncertain. The germline V gene has CDR1 MDHEN and CDR2 SYDVKM. The CDR3 consists of 17 residues. Trimming removed 5 bases at V and 0 bases at J, with 20 bases between. CDR3 nucleotides: TGTGCCAGCAGTCAACCCCAAGGTCCGGTGAGCTCCTACGAGCAGTACTTC. Encoded protein: CASSQPQGPVSSYEQYF.

The chain has TRBV7-3 and TRBJ2-7, with 8 bases matching TRBD1. Unmatched junction bases numbered 19, after V lost 5 bases and J lost 7 bases. CDR1 and CDR2 from the germline V gene are SGHTA and FQGTGA. The CDR3 runs 17 residues. The CDR3 here is CASSPNPRTGPSGEQYF. The CDR3 coding sequence is TGTGCCAGCAGCCCGAACCCCCGGACAGGGCCCTCCGGGGAGCAGTACTTC.

A few counts support this clonotype. The chain couples TRBV27 to TRBJ1-5, with D possibly being TRBD1 (5 bases). Germline loops: CDR1 MNHEY, CDR2 SMNVEV (reference sequence). The CDR3 runs to 15 residues. Between the trimmed V and J ends, which lost 3 bases and 3 bases, there was a span of 12 bases. DNA of the CDR3: TGTGCCAGCAGTTTTCAGGGTAGGATCAATCAGCCCCAGCATTTT. Protein: CASSFQGRINQPQHF.

The chain couples TRBV6-2 or TRBV6-3 to TRBJ2-7; no clear D gene. Per the germline V gene, CDR1 is MNHEY and CDR2 is SVGEGT. V lost 5 bases, J lost 4 bases, and 15 bases lay in between. The CDR3 has 14 residues. CDR3 loop: CASSTVAGKYEQYV. CDR3 nucleotides: TGTGCCAGCAGTACCGTGGCAGGAAAGTACGAGCAGTACGTC.

This rearrangement joins TRBV28 to TRBJ2-3; D remains unclear. The CDR3 has 18 residues. The germline V gene encodes CDR1 MDHEN and CDR2 SYDVKM. Trimming left V 3 bases short and J 3 bases short, with 22 bases between. The CDR3 DNA reads as TGTGCCAGCAGTTTCTCCCCCCCTTTAGCAATTTGGACAGATACGCAGTATTTT. This gives the protein CASSFSPPLAIWTDTQYF.

In this sample, this clonotype turned up a few times. V is TRBV29-1 and J is TRBJ2-7; 10 positions match TRBD2. The germline V gene encodes CDR1 SQVTM and CDR2 ANQGSEA. V shed 4 bases, J shed 6 bases, and the junction held 6 bases outside the gene matches. This CDR3 comprises 13 residues. This CDR3 is CSVARTSGSEQYF. CDR3 nucleotide sequence: TGCAGCGTTGCGAGGACTAGCGGTTCCGAGCAGTACTTC.

This clonotype was observed a few times. The V call is TRBV20-1, the J call TRBJ2-1; D is perhaps TRBD1 or TRBD2 (5 bases each). The CDR3 has 16 residues. Germline V CDR1 and CDR2: DFQATT, SNEGSKA (reference sequence). V was pared by 0 bases and J by 2 bases, with 14 bases between. Here the CDR3 DNA reads TGCAGTGCTAGAGATCCCTCGGGGACCGCCTACAATGAGCAGTTCTTC. Its translation: CSARDPSGTAYNEQFF.

The V gene is TRBV5-5, the J gene TRBJ2-7; 10 bases map to TRBD1. V was clipped by 4 bases and J by 5 bases; unmatched bases: 9. This CDR3 has 15 amino acids. Germline CDR1 and CDR2: SGHKS and YYEKEE (reference sequence). The CDR3 is CASSEAGTGVHEQYF. In nucleotides, the CDR3 is TGTGCCAGCAGCGAGGCCGGGACAGGGGTCCACGAGCAGTACTTC.